This TCR beta chain was observed in a study of blood T cell repertoires in COVID-19. On the study more broadly: PBMCs, B-cell-depleted T cells, or T cells provided the cDNA or gDNA that made up the material.

CDR3 length: 12 residues. Germline loops: CDR1 MDHEN, CDR2 SYDVKM. V was clipped by 6 bases and J by 6 bases, with 9 bases between them. Per the original methods: The assay estimated nucleated cells by amplifying reference gene primers. Generated by immunoSEQ multiplex PCR, the TCRdb table keeps only in-frame clones and is missing some. V and J calls and clone size are given by that table; D and trimming were obtained from the DNA. The sample contains 400,000 to 450,000 clones, about nine tenths of which appear only once. This clone was observed a handful of times. This sequence originates from a woman in her forties with COVID-19, enrolled during active disease. Sequencing was done on a sample of peripheral blood. The V gene is TRBV28, the J gene TRBJ1-5; D gene unclear. Written as DNA, the CDR3 is TGTGCCAGCAGGTCTTCGGGTCAGCCCCAGCATTTT. Amino acids: CASRSSGQPQHF. The whole variable domain, filled in from reference TRBV28 and TRBJ1-5, reads DVKVTQSSRYLVKRTGEKVFLECVQDMDHENMFWYRQDPGLGLRLIYFSYDVKMKEKGDIPEGYSVSREKKERFSLILESASTNQTSMYLCASRSSGQPQHFGDGTRLSIL.